This TCR beta chain was sequenced during a study of blood T cell repertoires in COVID-19. Study as a whole: From the United States, Italy and Spain came samples of acute and convalescent COVID-19.

In the study's own analysis: The authors estimated nucleated cell counts from reference gene primer amplification. Sequenced by immunoSEQ multiplex PCR; TCRdb stores in-frame clones only, minus some. The DNA was the basis for D and trimming; V, J and clone size are from that table. The table records roughly 350,000 clones, about 87% of them present only once. Germline CDR1 and CDR2: KGHDR and SFDVKD. The junction had 8 bases not matched to a gene; V was cut back by 4 bases and J by 3 bases. CDR3 size: 16 residues. The chain uses TRBV24-1 and TRBJ1-5; 7 bases are a match to TRBD1. The TCR comes from a woman between 45 and 65 years old with COVID-19, enrolled during active disease. Sequencing was done on a sample of peripheral blood. This CDR3 reads CATSETRGQVNQPQHF. For the CDR3, the DNA is TGTGCCACCAGTGAAACAAGGGGGCAGGTCAATCAGCCCCAGCATTTT.